The 15 T cell receptor beta chains below were found in one sample sequenced in a study of shared clonotypes between healthy human individuals. TCRdb's copy holds only in-frame clones and misses some; the assay was immunoSEQ multiplex PCR. The data show 600,000 or so clones, roughly 98% seen once. Naive CD8 cells lacked CD45RO and underwent positive selection for CCR7, leaving out terminally differentiated effector memory CD45RA+ cells. Sequenced input: naive CD8+ T cells sorted from blood. Every receptor here comes from a man aged 25-45 years in good health.

The rearrangement joins TRBV7-9 to TRBJ2-3; D may correspond to TRBD1 or TRBD2 (5 bases each). There are 14 residues in the CDR3. Per germline, CDR1 SEHNR and CDR2 FQNEAQ (reference sequence). Between the trimmed V and J ends, which lost 5 bases and 3 bases, there was a span of 12 bases. The CDR3 bases are TGTGCCAGCAGCCCGGGACGTTTTACAGATACGCAGTATTTT. Translated: CASSPGRFTDTQYF.

This chain connects TRBV9 to TRBJ2-2; 10 nucleotides match TRBD2. The CDR3 is made up of 17 amino acids. Germline V lookup: CDR1 SGDLS, CDR2 YYNGEE. Trimming at V came to 3 bases and at J to 4 bases, leaving 9 bases not matched to a gene. CDR3 loop: CASSARGLAVITGELFF. The CDR3 DNA follows: TGTGCCAGCAGCGCCCGAGGACTAGCGGTAATCACCGGGGAGCTGTTTTTT.

The chain couples TRBV9 to TRBJ2-3; the match to TRBD1 covers 8 bases. The length of the CDR3 is 16 residues. Trimming took 0 bases from V and 2 from J; bases not matched to a gene: 5. Germline V CDR1 and CDR2: SGDLS, YYNGEE. CDR3 sequence (DNA): TGTGCCAGCAGCGTAGGCGAGACAGGGGACACAGATACGCAGTATTTT. Amino acids: CASSVGETGDTDTQYF.

The rearrangement uses TRBV7-3 and TRBJ2-3, with 8 bases lining up with TRBD1. The V gene end was trimmed by 1 base and the J gene end by 2 bases; junction bases not matched to a gene: 5. This CDR3 spans 16 amino acids. From germline, CDR1 is SGHTA and CDR2 FQGTGA. In nucleotides, the CDR3 is TGTGCCAGCAGCTTAAGAGGGGACAGGTACACAGATACGCAGTATTTT. Translating it yields CASSLRGDRYTDTQYF.

The rearrangement uses TRBV5-1 and TRBJ2-7; 12 nucleotides match TRBD1. Germline V CDR1 and CDR2: SGHRS, YFSETQ. After removal of 4 bases from V and 7 bases from J, the junction contained 9 bases not matched to a gene. This CDR3 has 15 amino acids. CDR3 amino acids: CASSIPGQGADEQYF. In DNA, the CDR3 is TGCGCCAGCAGCATCCCGGGACAGGGGGCCGATGAGCAGTACTTC.

This chain joins TRBV11-2 and TRBJ2-7; D remains unclear. CDR1 and CDR2 from the germline V gene are SGHAT and FQNNGV. V lost 9 bases, J lost 4 bases, and 19 bases lay in between. The CDR3 is 14 residues long. The CDR3: CASRSESLLYEQYF. The CDR3 DNA sequence: TGTGCCAGTAGAAGTGAGTCACTACTTTACGAGCAGTACTTC.

The V gene is TRBV5-4, the J gene TRBJ2-1, with 8 bases aligning to TRBD2. From germline, CDR1 is SGHNT and CDR2 YYREEE (reference sequence). This CDR3 is built from 13 residues. The J segment lost 6 bases and the V segment lost 4 bases, leaving 3 bases of the junction unmatched. CDR3 nucleotides: TGTGCCAGCAGCGGCCGGGAGGGCAATGAGCAGTTCTTC. It is translated as CASSGREGNEQFF.

The chain has TRBV4-2 and TRBJ2-7, with 8 bases fitting TRBD1. Per germline, CDR1 LGHNA and CDR2 YNFKEQ. Losses at the gene ends were 4 bases for V and 0 bases for J; bases not matched to a gene: 5. This CDR3 is built from 15 residues. In DNA, the CDR3 is TGTGCCAGCAGCCCATCGGGACAGGACTCCTACGAGCAGTACTTC. This codes for CASSPSGQDSYEQYF.

V gene TRBV29-1 combines with J gene TRBJ2-7; 8 nucleotides line up with TRBD2. CDR3 size: 13 residues. The germline CDR1 and CDR2 sequences are SQVTM and ANQGSEA. After removal of 6 bases from V and 6 bases from J, the junction contained 10 bases not matched to a gene. CDR3 DNA: TGCAGCGTGGGAACCGGGACTAGTCGCGAGCAGTACTTC. Translating gives CSVGTGTSREQYF.

V is TRBV4-1 and J is TRBJ2-7; D might be TRBD1 (6 bases). The V end was cut by 4 bases, the J end by 3 bases, with 16 bases between. The germline V gene has CDR1 MGHRA and CDR2 YSYEKL. The CDR3 is 15 residues long. The CDR3 spells CASSRLAGELYEQYF. The CDR3 DNA follows: TGCGCCAGCAGCCGTCTCGCAGGGGAGCTCTACGAGCAGTACTTC.

This chain uses TRBV6-5 with TRBJ2-7, with 8 bases that match TRBD1. The CDR3 sequence is 13 residues long. The trim removed 6 bases at V and 4 bases at J, leaving 5 bases unmatched. Germline values: CDR1 MNHEY, CDR2 SVGAGI. CDR3 protein: CASRRTGWYEQYF. Here the CDR3 DNA reads TGTGCCAGCAGGCGGACAGGGTGGTACGAGCAGTACTTC.

The chain recombines TRBV9 with TRBJ2-3; 10 bases agree with TRBD2. The germline V gene has CDR1 SGDLS and CDR2 YYNGEE. The CDR3 sequence is 17 residues long. After removal of 4 bases from V and 0 bases from J, the junction contained 8 bases not matched to a gene. CDR3 amino acids: CASSPRLAGTSTDTQYF. CDR3 DNA: TGTGCCAGCAGCCCCCGACTAGCGGGTACTAGCACAGATACGCAGTATTTT.

The chain has TRBV27 and TRBJ1-1; no reliable D call. This CDR3 is 13 amino acids long. V lost 4 bases and J 3 bases, leaving 9 bases between the germline ends. Germline CDR1 and CDR2: MNHEY and SMNVEV (reference sequence). CDR3 region: CASSYTVYTEAFF. CDR3 DNA sequence: TGTGCCAGCAGTTATACAGTTTACACTGAAGCTTTCTTT.

The gene calls are TRBV7-3 and TRBJ2-7; possible D gene TRBD1, 6 bases. Germline lookup yields CDR1 SGHTA and CDR2 FQGTGA. CDR3 size: 13 residues. Trimming removed 10 bases at V and 5 bases at J, with 18 bases between. The CDR3 protein is CATAGGRGHEQYF. The CDR3 nucleotides are TGTGCCACCGCCGGTGGCAGGGGTCACGAGCAGTACTTC.

This chain uses TRBV30 with TRBJ2-7, with unresolved D. This CDR3 is 13 amino acids long. Germline V gives CDR1 GTSNPN, CDR2 SVGIG (reference sequence). Trimming cost V 8 bases and J 0 bases, with 14 bases left between them. The CDR3 protein is CATMWSGSYEQYF. The CDR3 DNA is TGTGCCACAATGTGGAGTGGCTCCTACGAGCAGTACTTC.